Following are 15 T cell receptor beta chains from one sample sequenced in a study of graft-versus-host responses after intestinal transplantation. Libraries were prepared by immunoSEQ multiplex PCR; TCRdb keeps only in-frame clonotypes and omits some of them. The data hold about 17,000 clones, with 82% observed a single time. Once graft tissue had been processed, intraepithelial and lamina propria lymphocytes were released. This sample comprised ileum tissue, obtained 17 days after transplant. The source of these receptors is a human patient who received an intestinal transplant, so some T cells may come from the graft donor.

The chain combines TRBV27 with TRBJ1-1; D is uncertain. CDR1 is MNHEY, CDR2 SMNVEV, per germline (reference sequence). CDR3 size: 14 residues. Trimming took off 5 bases at V and 0 bases at J, with 10 bases between the two ends. The CDR3 protein is CASSRGPLNTEAFF. The DNA of the CDR3 is TGTGCCAGCAGTCGAGGCCCCTTGAACACTGAAGCTTTCTTT.

This clone was seen once. V usage is TRBV29-1 and J usage is TRBJ2-7, with 12 bases lining up with TRBD2. V lost 5 bases to trimming and J lost 1 base; unmatched junction nucleotides: 3. CDR1 is SQVTM and CDR2 is ANQGSEA in the germline V gene. The CDR3 has 14 amino acids. The CDR3 DNA reads TGCAGCGTTACTAGCGGGAGGAAGTCCTACGAGCAGTACTTC. This translates into CSVTSGRKSYEQYF.

As DNA, the CDR3 is TGCAGCGGGGGGGGACTAGCTACGAATGAGCAGTTCTTC. As protein: CSGGGLATNEQFF. The rearrangement joins TRBV29-1 to TRBJ2-1; 9 bases agree with TRBD2. CDR1 and CDR2 (germline): SQVTM, ANQGSEA. The trim removed 7 bases at V and 7 bases at J, leaving 8 bases unmatched. The CDR3 consists of 13 residues.

V is TRBV4-1 and J is TRBJ2-2, with D unclear. V was shortened by 0 bases and J by 6 bases, with 8 bases between the two germline ends. This CDR3 is built from 14 residues. CDR1 MGHRA and CDR2 YSYEKL come from the germline V gene. The chain's CDR3 is CASSQDQLAGELFF. CDR3 DNA: TGCGCCAGCAGCCAAGATCAGTTGGCCGGGGAGCTGTTTTTT.

CDR3 region: CASRLAEGGYGYTF. The CDR3 DNA sequence: TGTGCAAGTCGCTTAGCGGAGGGAGGCTATGGCTACACCTTC. The chain joins TRBV12-2 to TRBJ1-2. TRBV12-2 is termed a pseudogene. This CDR3 is 14 amino acids long.

The chain is built from TRBV7-9 and TRBJ2-3, with D uncertain. Per germline, CDR1 SEHNR and CDR2 FQNEAQ (reference sequence). The CDR3 runs 17 residues. V shed 1 base and J shed 0 bases, with 14 bases lying between them. CDR3 loop: CASSLEGQYTSTDTQYF. CDR3 in DNA: TGTGCCAGCAGCTTAGAAGGGCAGTATACTAGCACAGATACGCAGTATTTT.

V and J are TRBV28 and TRBJ2-7; D is undetermined. Trimming took 7 bases from V and 6 from J, leaving 22 bases between them. The germline gives CDR1 MDHEN, CDR2 SYDVKM. The length of the CDR3 is 15 residues. The CDR3 is CASTLRPLPRCEQYF. CDR3 in DNA: TGTGCCAGCACCCTGAGGCCACTCCCCCGGTGCGAGCAGTACTTC. The full variable domain, rest sourced from reference TRBV28 and TRBJ2-7, is DVKVTQSSRYLVKRTGEKVFLECVQDMDHENMFWYRQDPGLGLRLIYFSYDVKMKEKGDIPEGYSVSREKKERFSLILESASTNQTSMYLCASTLRPLPRCEQYFGPGTRLTVT.

The rearrangement joins TRBV28 to TRBJ2-1; D is ambiguous. The CDR3 runs 13 residues. Trimming took 1 base from V and 4 from J, leaving 5 bases between them. From germline, CDR1 is MDHEN and CDR2 SYDVKM. This CDR3 reads CASSLSSYNEQFF. CDR3 in DNA: TGTGCCAGCAGTTTATCCAGTTACAATGAGCAGTTCTTC.

This clone is a singleton in its sample. This chain joins TRBV7-2 and TRBJ2-6; maybe TRBD1 (6 bases). Germline V gives CDR1 SGHTA, CDR2 FQGNSA. The CDR3 totals 16 residues. V was clipped by 1 base and J by 2 bases, with 9 bases between them. CDR3: CASSLVAGAGANVLTF. The CDR3 nucleotides read TGTGCCAGCAGCTTAGTTGCAGGGGCTGGGGCCAACGTCCTGACTTTC.

The J gene is TRBJ2-7, the V gene TRBV5-1; TRBD1 aligns across 10 bases. The ends lost 4 bases at V and 1 base at J; junction bases unmatched: 5. Germline CDR1 is SGHRS and CDR2 is YFSETQ. The CDR3 extends over 15 amino acids. CDR3 nucleotide sequence: TGCGCCAGCAGCCCATGGGACAGGGGTTCCTACGAGCAGTACTTC. Its translation is CASSPWDRGSYEQYF. The full variable domain, with the rest looked up from reference TRBV5-1 and TRBJ2-7, is KAGVTQTPRYLIKTRGQQVTLSCSPISGHRSVSWYQQTPGQGLQFLFEYFSETQRNKGNFPGRFSGRQFSNSRSEMNVSTLELGDSALYLCASSPWDRGSYEQYFGPGTRLTVT.

The chain employs TRBV7-9 and TRBJ2-1; 9 bases line up with TRBD2. Germline V gene data show CDR1 as SEHNR and CDR2 as FQNEAQ (reference sequence). The CDR3 contains 15 residues. J lost 5 bases, V lost 2 bases, and 4 bases had no gene match. CDR3 residues: CASSLFASGNNEQFF. The CDR3 bases are TGTGCCAGCAGCTTATTTGCTAGCGGGAACAATGAGCAGTTCTTC.

The genes are TRBV21-1 and TRBJ2-4; the tabulated D call, TRBD2, remains unverified against the DNA. TRBV21-1 corresponds to a pseudogene. The CDR3 loop spans 15 amino acids. This CDR3 reads CASSIGELAKNIQYF. The DNA for the CDR3 is TGTGCCAGCAGCATTGGGGAGCTAGCCAAAAACATTCAGTACTTC.

By proportion, this clone is medium-sized (0.01 to 0.1%). The genes are TRBV5-1 and TRBJ2-7; D not resolved. Trimming cost V 5 bases and J 4 bases, with 13 bases left between them. CDR1 and CDR2 (germline): SGHRS, YFSETQ. This CDR3 contains 13 residues. The CDR3: CASSTSSPYEQYF. CDR3 coding DNA: TGCGCCAGCAGTACGTCCTCCCCTTACGAGCAGTACTTC.

The chain links TRBV5-6 to TRBJ1-5; 8 bases map to TRBD1. CDR1 is SGHDT, CDR2 YYEEEE, per germline. The CDR3 has 17 amino acids. V shed 4 bases, J shed 2 bases, and the junction held 11 bases outside the gene matches. CDR3 nucleotides: TGTGCCAGCAGCCAATGGGGCGAGGGACAGGGCAATCAGCCCCAGCATTTT. It specifies CASSQWGEGQGNQPQHF.

This chain connects TRBV7-8 to TRBJ2-5; TRBD1 aligns across 7 bases. V shed 3 bases, J shed 2 bases, and the junction held 9 bases outside the gene matches. The CDR3 is 16 residues long. Germline V gene sequence: CDR1 SGHVS, CDR2 FQNEAQ. The CDR3 nucleotides read TGTGCCAGCAGCTTTTTCCCGGGACAGCCACAAGAGACCCAGTACTTC. This gives the protein CASSFFPGQPQETQYF.